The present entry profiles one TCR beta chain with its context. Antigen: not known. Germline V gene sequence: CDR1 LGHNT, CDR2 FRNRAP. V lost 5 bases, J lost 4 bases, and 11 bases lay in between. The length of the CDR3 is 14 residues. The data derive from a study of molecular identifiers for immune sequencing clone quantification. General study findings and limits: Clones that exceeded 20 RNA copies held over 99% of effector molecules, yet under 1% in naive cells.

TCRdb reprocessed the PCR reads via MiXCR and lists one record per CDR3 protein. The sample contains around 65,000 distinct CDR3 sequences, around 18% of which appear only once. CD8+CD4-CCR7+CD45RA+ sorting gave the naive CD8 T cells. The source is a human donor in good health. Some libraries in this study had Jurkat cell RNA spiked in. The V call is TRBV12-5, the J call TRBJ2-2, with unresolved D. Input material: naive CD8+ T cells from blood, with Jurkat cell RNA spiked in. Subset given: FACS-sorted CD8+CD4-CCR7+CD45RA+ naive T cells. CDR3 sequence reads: CASGPQVRTGELFF. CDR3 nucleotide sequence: TGTGCTAGTGGTCCCCAAGTCCGCACCGGGGAGCTGTTTTTT.